The present T cell receptor (beta chain) was sequenced within a study of Graves' ophthalmopathy and Graves' hyperthyroidism. Overall study: Untreated patients at initial diagnosis provided peripheral blood. Overall study findings and caveats: Among thyroid clonotypes expanded above 0.001 frequency, most also appeared in blood.

Investigators amplified TCR beta CDR3 regions from RNA transcripts. Scientists carried out first-round RT-PCR using HTBI primers and then a second-round multiplex PCR. TCRdb re-called the multiplex PCR reads through MiXCR, storing one row per CDR3 protein. The table includes almost 750,000 distinct CDR3 sequences, roughly 41% detected once. Moderate-to-severe activity, CAS at least 3, NOSPECS at least 4 and duration under 3 months characterized donors with ophthalmopathy. Thyroid ultrasound, orbital computed tomography, TRAb, serum thyroxine and clinical symptoms formed the basis of diagnosis. V lost 1 base and J lost 7, with 10 bases in between. CDR3 length: 13 residues. CDR1 is SEHNR and CDR2 is FQNEAQ in the germline V gene (reference sequence). About this clonotype: Its antigen is as yet unknown.

This chain links TRBV7-9 with TRBJ2-5; D not resolved. This TCR derives from an adult man with Graves' ophthalmopathy. Sequencing input: peripheral blood. The CDR3 DNA reads as TGTGCCAGCAGCTTAGGGAGCAAGGTGACCCAGTACTTC. This translates into CASSLGSKVTQYF. The full variable domain, completed using reference TRBV7-9 and TRBJ2-5, is DTGVSQNPRHKITKRGQNVTFRCDPISEHNRLYWYRQTLGQGPEFLTYFQNEAQLEKSRLLSDRFSAERPKGSFSTLEIQRTEQGDSAMYLCASSLGSKVTQYFGPGTRLLVL.